Given below is one T cell receptor (beta chain) in context. Its antigen is not known. The sample originates from a study of cytomegalovirus exposure and HLA in healthy donors. Study-level results: In a later analysis, HLA-associated beta chains showed higher expansion and lower generation probabilities than comparable chains. Available immune exposure information was restricted to CMV serostatus only.

The CDR3 has 16 residues. V shed 2 bases and J shed 4 bases, with 18 bases lying between them. The germline V gene encodes CDR1 MDHEN and CDR2 SYDVKM. Primers for the PCR totalled 60 Vbeta and 13 Jbeta. Generated by immunoSEQ multiplex PCR, the TCRdb table keeps only in-frame clones and is missing some. The sample has more than 80,000 clones; 55% to 65% are singletons. The V call is TRBV28, the J call TRBJ2-7; D possibly corresponds to TRBD2 (6 bases). The source is a woman between 40 and 50 years old in good health and CMV-seropositive. Sequencing input: PBMCs. In DNA, the CDR3 is TGTGCCAGCAGTTTACGGGTCGGAGCGGGCCCATACGAGCAGTACTTC. This encodes CASSLRVGAGPYEQYF.